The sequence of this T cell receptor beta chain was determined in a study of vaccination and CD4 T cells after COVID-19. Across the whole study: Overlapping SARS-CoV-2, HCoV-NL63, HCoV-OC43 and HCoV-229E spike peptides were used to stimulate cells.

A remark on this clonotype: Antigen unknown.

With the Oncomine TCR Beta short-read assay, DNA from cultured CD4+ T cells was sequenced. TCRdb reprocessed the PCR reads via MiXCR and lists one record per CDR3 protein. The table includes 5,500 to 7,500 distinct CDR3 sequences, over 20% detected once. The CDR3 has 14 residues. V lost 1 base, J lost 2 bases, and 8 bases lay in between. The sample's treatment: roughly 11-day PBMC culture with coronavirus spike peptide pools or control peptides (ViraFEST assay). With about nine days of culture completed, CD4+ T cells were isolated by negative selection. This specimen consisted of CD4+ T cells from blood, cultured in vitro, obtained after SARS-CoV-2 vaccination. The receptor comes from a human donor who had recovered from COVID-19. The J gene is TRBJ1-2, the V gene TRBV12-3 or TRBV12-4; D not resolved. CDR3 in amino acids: CASSLVGVNYGYTF. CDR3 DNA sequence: TGTGCCAGCAGTTTAGTCGGTGTGAACTATGGCTACACCTTC.